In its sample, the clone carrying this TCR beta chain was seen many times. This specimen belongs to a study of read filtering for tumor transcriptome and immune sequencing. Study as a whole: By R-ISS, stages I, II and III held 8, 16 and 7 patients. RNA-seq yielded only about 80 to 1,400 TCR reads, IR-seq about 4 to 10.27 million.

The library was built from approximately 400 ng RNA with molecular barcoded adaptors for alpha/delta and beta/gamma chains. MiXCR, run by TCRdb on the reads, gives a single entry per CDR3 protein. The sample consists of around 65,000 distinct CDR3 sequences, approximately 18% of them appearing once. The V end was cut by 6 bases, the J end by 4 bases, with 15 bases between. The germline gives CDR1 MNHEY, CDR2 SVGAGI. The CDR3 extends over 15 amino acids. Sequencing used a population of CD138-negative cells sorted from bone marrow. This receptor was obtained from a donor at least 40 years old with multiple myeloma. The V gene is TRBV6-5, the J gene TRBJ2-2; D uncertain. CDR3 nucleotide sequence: TGTGCCAGCAGGCCTGGGCTAGTCGTCACCGGGGAGCTGTTTTTT. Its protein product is CASRPGLVVTGELFF.